This T cell receptor beta chain was identified during a study of CD8 T cells in ankylosing spondylitis. This CDR3 has 14 amino acids. Trimming stripped 3 bases from V and 0 bases from J, with 8 bases between. This clonotype was observed at least ten times. Its antigen is unknown. Study-level points and caveats: The study looked at matched synovial fluid samples from ankylosing spondylitis patients. Disease-linked clones were reported to be significantly enriched there. For ankylosing spondylitis blood, a TCR beta motif of roughly 8 highly homologous variants appeared characteristic.

One entry per CDR3 protein, called by TCRdb with MiXCR from the 5' RACE reads. The repertoire holds approximately 550,000 distinct CDR3 sequences, with 12% as singletons. This TCR derives from a male donor with ankylosing spondylitis. Sequenced: blood, either unsorted or a sorted T cell fraction (not recorded which). The chain has TRBV12-3 or TRBV12-4 and TRBJ1-1; D remains unclear. The CDR3 DNA reads TGTGCCAGCAGTTTGTCCGTCATGAACACTGAAGCTTTCTTT. It specifies CASSLSVMNTEAFF.